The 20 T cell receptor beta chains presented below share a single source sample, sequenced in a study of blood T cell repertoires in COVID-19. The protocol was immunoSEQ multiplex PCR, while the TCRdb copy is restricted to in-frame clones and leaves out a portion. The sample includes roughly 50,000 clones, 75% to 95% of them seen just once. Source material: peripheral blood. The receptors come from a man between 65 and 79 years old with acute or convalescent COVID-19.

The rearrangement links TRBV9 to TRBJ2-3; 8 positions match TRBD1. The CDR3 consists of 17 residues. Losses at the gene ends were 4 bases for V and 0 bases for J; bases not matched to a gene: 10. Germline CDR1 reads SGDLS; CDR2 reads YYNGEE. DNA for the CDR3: TGTGCCAGCAGCCCGGAATGGGACAGGACTAGCACAGATACGCAGTATTTT. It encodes CASSPEWDRTSTDTQYF.

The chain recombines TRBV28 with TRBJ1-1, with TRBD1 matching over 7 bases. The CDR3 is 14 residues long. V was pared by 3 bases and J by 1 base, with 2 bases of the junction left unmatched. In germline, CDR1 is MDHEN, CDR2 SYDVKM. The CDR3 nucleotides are TGTGCCAGCAGTTTCTGGACAGGGAACACTGAAGCTTTCTTT. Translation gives CASSFWTGNTEAFF.

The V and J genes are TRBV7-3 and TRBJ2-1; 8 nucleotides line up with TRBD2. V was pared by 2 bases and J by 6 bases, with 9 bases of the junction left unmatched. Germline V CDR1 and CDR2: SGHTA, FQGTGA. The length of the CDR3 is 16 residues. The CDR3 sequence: CASSLGGSGGLNEQFF. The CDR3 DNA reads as TGTGCCAGCAGCTTAGGAGGCAGCGGGGGCCTCAATGAGCAGTTCTTC.

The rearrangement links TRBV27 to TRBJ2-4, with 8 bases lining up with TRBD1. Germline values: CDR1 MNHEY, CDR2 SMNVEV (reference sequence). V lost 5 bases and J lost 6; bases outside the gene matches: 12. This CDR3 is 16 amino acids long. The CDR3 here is CASSLYPGGSGNIQYF. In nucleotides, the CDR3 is TGTGCCAGCAGTCTGTATCCAGGGGGCAGTGGAAACATTCAGTACTTC.

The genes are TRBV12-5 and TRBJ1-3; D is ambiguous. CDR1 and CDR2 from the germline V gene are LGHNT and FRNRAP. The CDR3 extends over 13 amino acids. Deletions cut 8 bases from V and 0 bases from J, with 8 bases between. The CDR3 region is CASRGSSGNTIYF. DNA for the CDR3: TGTGCTAGTAGAGGGAGCTCTGGAAACACCATATATTTT.

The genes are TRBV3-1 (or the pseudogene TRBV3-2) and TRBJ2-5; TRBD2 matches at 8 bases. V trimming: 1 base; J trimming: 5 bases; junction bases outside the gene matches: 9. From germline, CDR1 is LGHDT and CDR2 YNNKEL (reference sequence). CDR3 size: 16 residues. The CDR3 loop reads CASSQVRVASGETQYF. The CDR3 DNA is TGTGCCAGCAGCCAAGTTCGGGTGGCTAGCGGGGAGACCCAGTACTTC.

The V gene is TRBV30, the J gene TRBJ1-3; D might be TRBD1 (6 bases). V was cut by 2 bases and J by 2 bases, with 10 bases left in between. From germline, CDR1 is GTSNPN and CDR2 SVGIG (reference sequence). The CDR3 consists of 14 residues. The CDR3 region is CAWSQGGPGNTIYF. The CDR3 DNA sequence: TGTGCCTGGAGTCAAGGGGGACCTGGAAACACCATATATTTT.

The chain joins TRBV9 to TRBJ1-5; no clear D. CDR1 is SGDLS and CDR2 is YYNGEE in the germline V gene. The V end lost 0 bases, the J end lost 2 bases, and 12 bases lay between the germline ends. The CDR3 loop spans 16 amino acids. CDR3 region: CASSVERQEGNQPQHF. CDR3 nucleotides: TGTGCCAGCAGCGTAGAAAGGCAGGAAGGCAATCAGCCCCAGCATTTT.

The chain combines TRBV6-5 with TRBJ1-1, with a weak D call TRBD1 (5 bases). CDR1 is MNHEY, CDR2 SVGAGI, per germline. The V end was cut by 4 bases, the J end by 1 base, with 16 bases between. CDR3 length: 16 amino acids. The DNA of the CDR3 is TGTGCCAGCAGTTCCCAGGTCGGGGGGGGGAACACTGAAGCTTTCTTT. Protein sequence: CASSSQVGGGNTEAFF.

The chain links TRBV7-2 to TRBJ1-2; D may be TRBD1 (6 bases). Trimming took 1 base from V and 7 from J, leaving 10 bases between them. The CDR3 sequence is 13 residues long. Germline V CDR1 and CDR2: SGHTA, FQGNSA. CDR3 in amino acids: CASSLDRVGGYTF. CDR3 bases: TGTGCCAGCAGCTTAGACAGGGTTGGTGGCTACACCTTC. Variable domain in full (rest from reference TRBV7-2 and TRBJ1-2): GAGVSQSPSNKVTEKGKDVELRCDPISGHTALYWYRQSLGQGLEFLIYFQGNSAPDKSGLPSDRFSAERTGGSVSTLTIQRTQQEDSAVYLCASSLDRVGGYTFGSGTRLTVV.

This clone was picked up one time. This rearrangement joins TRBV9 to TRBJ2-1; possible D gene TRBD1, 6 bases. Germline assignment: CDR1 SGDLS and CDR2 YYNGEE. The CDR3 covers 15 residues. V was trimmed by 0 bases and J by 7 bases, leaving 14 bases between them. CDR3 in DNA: TGTGCCAGCAGCGTAGAGGGGGACACGACGAATGAGCAGTTCTTC. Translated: CASSVEGDTTNEQFF.

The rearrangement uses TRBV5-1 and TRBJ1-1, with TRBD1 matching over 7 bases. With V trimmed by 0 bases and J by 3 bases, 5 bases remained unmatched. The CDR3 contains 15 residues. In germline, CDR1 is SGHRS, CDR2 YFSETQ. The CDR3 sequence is CASSLGGGMDTEAFF. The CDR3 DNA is TGCGCCAGCAGCTTGGGAGGGGGCATGGACACTGAAGCTTTCTTT. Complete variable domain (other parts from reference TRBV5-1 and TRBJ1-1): KAGVTQTPRYLIKTRGQQVTLSCSPISGHRSVSWYQQTPGQGLQFLFEYFSETQRNKGNFPGRFSGRQFSNSRSEMNVSTLELGDSALYLCASSLGGGMDTEAFFGQGTRLTVV.

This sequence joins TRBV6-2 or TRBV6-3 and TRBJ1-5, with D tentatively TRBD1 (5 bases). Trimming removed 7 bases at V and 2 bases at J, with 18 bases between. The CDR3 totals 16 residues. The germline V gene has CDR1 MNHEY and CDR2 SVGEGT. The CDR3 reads CASNYGAGGGNQPQHF. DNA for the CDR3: TGTGCCAGCAATTATGGAGCGGGGGGTGGCAATCAGCCCCAGCATTTT.

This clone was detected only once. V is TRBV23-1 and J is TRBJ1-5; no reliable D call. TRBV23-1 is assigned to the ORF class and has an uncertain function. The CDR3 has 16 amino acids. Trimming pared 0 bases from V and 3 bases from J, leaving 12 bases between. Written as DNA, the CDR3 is TGCGCCAGCAGTCAATCGCGGGTGGGATACAATCAGCCCCAGCATTTT. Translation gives CASSQSRVGYNQPQHF.

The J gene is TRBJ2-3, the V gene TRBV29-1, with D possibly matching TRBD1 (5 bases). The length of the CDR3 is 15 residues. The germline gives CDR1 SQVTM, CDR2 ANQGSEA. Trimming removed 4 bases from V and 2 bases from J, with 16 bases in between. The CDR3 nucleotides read TGCAGCGTTGTGTCCGAGACAGACATCACAGATACGCAGTATTTT. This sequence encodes CSVVSETDITDTQYF.

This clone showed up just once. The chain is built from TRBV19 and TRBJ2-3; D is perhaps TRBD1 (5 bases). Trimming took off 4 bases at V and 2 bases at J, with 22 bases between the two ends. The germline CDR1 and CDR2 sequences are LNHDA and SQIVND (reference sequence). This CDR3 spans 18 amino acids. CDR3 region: CASSRQGRSIYSTDTQYF. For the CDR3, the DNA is TGTGCCAGTAGTAGGCAGGGCCGATCAATTTACTCCACAGATACGCAGTATTTT.

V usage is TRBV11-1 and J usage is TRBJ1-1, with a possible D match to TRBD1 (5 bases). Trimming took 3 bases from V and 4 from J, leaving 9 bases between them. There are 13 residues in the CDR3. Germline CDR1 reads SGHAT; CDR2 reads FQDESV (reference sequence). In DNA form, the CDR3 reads TGTGCCAGCAGCTTCGGGGGGGGCACTGAAGCTTTCTTT. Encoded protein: CASSFGGGTEAFF.

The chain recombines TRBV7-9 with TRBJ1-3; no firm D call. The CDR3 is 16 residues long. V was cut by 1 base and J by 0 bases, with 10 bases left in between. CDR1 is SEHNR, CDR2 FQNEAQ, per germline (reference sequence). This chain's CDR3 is CASSLGNAGSGNTIYF. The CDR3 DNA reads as TGTGCCAGCAGCTTAGGGAACGCAGGCTCTGGAAACACCATATATTTT.

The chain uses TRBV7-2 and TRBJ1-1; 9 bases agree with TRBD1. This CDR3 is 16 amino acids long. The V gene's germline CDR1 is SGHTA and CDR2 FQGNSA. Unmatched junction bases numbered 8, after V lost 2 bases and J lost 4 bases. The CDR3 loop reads CASSLRWDRVSTEAFF. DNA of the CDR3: TGTGCCAGCAGCTTACGCTGGGACAGGGTAAGCACTGAAGCTTTCTTT.

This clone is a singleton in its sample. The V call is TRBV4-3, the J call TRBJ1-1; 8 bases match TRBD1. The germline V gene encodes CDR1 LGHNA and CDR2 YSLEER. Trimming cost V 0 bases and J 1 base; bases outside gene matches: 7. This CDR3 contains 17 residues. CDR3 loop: CASSQDLIQGENTEAFF. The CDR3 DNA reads TGCGCCAGCAGCCAAGATTTGATACAGGGGGAGAACACTGAAGCTTTCTTT.